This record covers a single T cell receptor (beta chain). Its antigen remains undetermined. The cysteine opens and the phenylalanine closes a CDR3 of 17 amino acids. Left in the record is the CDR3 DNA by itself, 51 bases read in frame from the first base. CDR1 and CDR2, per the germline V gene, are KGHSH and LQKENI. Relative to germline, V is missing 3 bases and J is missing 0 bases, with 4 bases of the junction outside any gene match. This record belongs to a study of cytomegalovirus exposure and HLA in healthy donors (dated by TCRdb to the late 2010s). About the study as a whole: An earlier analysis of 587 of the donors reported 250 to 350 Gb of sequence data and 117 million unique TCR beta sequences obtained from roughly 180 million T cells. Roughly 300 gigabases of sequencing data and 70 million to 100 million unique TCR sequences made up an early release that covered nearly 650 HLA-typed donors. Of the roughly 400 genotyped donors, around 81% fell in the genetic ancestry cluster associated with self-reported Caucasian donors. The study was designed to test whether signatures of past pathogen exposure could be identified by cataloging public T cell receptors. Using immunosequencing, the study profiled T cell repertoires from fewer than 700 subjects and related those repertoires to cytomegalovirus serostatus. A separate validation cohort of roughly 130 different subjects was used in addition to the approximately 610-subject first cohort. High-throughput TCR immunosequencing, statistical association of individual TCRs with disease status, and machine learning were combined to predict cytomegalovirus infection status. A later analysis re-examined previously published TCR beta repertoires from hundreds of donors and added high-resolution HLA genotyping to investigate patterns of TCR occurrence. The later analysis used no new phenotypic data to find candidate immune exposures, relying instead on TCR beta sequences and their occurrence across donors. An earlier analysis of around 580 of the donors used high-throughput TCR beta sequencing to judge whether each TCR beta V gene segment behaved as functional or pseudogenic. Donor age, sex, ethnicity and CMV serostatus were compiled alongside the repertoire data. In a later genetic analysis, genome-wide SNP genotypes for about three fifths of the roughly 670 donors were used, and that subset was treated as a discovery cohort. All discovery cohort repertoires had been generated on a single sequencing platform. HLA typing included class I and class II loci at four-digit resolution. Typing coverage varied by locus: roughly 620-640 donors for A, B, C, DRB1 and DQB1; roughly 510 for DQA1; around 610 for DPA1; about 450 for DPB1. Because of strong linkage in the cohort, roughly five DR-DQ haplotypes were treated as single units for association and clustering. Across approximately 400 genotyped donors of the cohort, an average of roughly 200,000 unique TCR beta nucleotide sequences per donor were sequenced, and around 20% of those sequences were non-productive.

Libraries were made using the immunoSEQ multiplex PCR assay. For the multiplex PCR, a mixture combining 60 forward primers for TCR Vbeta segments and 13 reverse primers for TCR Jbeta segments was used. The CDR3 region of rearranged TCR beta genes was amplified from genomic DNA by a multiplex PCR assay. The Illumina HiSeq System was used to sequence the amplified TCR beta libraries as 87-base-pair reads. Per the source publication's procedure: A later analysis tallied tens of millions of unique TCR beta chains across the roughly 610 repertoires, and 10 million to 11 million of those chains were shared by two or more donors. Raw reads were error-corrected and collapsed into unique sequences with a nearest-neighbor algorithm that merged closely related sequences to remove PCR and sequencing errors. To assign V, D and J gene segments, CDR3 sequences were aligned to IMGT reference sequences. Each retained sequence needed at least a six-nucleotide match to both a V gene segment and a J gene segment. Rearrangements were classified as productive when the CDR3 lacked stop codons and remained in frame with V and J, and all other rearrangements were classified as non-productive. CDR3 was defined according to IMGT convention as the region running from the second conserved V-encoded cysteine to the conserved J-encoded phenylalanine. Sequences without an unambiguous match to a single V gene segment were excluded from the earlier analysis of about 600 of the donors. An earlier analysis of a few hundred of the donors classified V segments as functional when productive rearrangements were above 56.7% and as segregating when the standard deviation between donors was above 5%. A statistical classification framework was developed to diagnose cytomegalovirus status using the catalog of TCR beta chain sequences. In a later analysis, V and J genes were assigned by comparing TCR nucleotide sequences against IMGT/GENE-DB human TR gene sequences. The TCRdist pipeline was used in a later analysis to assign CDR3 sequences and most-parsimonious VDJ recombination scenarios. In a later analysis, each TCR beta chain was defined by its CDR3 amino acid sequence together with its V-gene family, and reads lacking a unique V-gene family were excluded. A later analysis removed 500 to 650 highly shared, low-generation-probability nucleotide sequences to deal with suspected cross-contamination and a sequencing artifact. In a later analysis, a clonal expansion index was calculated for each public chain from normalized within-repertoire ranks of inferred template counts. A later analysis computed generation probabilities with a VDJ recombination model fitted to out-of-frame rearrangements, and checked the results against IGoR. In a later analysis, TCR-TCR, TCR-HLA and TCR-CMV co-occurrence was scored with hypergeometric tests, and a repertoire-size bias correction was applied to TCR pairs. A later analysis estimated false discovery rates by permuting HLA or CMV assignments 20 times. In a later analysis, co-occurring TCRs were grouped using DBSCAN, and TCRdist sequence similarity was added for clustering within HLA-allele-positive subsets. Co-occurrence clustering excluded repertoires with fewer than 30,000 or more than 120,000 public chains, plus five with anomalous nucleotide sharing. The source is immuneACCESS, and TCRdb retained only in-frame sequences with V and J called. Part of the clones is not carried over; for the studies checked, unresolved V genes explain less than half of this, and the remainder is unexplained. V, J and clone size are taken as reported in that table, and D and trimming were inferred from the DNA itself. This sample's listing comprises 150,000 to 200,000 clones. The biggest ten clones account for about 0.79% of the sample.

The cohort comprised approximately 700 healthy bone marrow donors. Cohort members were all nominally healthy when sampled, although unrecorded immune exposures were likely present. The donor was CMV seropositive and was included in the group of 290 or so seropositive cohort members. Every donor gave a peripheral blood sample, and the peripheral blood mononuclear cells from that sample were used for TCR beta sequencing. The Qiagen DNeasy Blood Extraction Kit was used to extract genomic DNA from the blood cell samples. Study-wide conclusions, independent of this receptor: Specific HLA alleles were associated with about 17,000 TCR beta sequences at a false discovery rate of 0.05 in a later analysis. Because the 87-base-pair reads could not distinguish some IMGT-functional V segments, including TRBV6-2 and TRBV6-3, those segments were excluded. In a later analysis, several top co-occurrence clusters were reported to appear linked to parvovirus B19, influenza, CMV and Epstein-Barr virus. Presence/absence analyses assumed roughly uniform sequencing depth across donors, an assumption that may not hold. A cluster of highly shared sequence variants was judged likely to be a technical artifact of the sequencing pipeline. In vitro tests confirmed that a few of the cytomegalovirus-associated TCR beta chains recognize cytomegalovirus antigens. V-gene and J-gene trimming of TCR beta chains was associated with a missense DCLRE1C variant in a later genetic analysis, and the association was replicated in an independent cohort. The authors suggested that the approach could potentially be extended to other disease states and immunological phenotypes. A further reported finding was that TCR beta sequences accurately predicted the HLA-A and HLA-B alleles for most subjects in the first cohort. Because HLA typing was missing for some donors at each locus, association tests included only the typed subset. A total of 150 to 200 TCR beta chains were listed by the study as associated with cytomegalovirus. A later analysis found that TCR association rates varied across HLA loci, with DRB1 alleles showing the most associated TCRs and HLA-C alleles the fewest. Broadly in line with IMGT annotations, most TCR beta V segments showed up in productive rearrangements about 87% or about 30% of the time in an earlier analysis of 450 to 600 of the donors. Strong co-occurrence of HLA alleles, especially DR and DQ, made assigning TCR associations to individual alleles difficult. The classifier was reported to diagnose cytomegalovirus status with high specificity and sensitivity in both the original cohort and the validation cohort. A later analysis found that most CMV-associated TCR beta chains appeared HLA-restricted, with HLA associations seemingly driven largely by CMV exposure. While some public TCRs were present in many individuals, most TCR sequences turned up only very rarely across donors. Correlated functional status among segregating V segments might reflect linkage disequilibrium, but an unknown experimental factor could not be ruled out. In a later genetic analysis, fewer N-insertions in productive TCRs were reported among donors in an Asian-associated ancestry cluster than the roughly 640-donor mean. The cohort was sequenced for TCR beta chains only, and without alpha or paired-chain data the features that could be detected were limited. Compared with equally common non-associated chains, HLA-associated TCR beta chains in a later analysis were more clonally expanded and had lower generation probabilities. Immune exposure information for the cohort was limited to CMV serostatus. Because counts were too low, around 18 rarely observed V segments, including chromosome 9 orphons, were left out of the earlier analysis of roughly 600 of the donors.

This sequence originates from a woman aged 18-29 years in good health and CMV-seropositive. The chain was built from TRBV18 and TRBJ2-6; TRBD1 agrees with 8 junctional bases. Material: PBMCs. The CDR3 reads CASSPIGQGSGANVLTF. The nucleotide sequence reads TGTGCCAGCTCACCGATCGGACAGGGCTCTGGGGCCAACGTCCTGACTTTC.